This T cell receptor beta chain emerged from a study of cytomegalovirus exposure and HLA in healthy donors. Of note for this clone: The antigen remains unidentified.

Study-level points and caveats: A few CMV-associated chains were confirmed in vitro to be specific for CMV antigens. For most subjects, TCR beta sequences were reported to predict HLA-A and HLA-B alleles with accuracy. A further, later analysis showed that HLA-associated TCR beta chains (compared with equally common others) were more clonally expanded.

The study ran its PCR with 60 Vbeta and 13 Jbeta primers. Sequencing was performed with immunoSEQ multiplex PCR; in TCRdb, only in-frame clones are kept and a portion is missing. The sample has about 130,000 clones; around 85% are singletons. The junction had 11 bases not matched to a gene; V was cut back by 6 bases and J by 6 bases. CDR3 length equals 15 residues. Per germline, CDR1 MDHEN and CDR2 SYDVKM. This clonotype was obtained from a young woman in good health and CMV-seropositive. The chain couples TRBV28 to TRBJ2-1; 7 nucleotides agree with TRBD2. Material: PBMCs. The CDR3 here is CASRPAGRVSNEQFF. DNA of the CDR3: TGTGCCAGCAGACCCGCGGGGAGGGTCAGCAATGAGCAGTTCTTC. Filled out from reference TRBV28 and TRBJ2-1, the complete variable domain reads DVKVTQSSRYLVKRTGEKVFLECVQDMDHENMFWYRQDPGLGLRLIYFSYDVKMKEKGDIPEGYSVSREKKERFSLILESASTNQTSMYLCASRPAGRVSNEQFFGPGTRLTVL.